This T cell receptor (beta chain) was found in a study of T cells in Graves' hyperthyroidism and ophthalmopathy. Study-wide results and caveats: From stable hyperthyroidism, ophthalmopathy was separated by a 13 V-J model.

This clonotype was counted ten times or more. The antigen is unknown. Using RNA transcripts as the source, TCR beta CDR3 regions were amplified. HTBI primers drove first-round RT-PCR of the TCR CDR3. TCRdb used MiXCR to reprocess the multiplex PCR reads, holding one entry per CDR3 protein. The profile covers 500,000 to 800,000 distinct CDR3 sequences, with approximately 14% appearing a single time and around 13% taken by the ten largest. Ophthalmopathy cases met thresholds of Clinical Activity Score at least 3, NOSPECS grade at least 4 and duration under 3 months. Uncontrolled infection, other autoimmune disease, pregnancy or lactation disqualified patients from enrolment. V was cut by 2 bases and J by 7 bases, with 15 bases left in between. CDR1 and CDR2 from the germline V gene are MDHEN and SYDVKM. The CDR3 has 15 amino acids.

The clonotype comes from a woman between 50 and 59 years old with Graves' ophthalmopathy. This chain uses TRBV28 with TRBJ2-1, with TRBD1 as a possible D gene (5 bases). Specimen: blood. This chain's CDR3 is CASSLADSLMNEQFF. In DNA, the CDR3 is TGTGCCAGCAGTTTAGCCGACAGTCTGATGAATGAGCAGTTCTTC.